This T cell receptor beta chain was profiled in a study of CD8+ T cells in alopecia areata. Germline V lookup: CDR1 ENHRY, CDR2 SYGVKD. The V and J ends lost 2 bases and 2 bases, in that order; junction bases with no gene match: 12. The CDR3 runs 18 residues. Extracted RNA was reverse transcribed, and the resulting cDNA served as sequencing template. Repertoires were generated with immunoSEQ multiplex PCR, while TCRdb's copy carries only in-frame clones and drops some. Counted here are 120,000 to 150,000 clones, 40% to 50% occurring once; the ten biggest clones make up about 6.4%. The material sequenced was CD4+ T cells sorted from blood. This receptor was taken from a human donor with alopecia areata. The V call is TRBV10-3, the J call TRBJ2-5; 9 nucleotides agree with TRBD1. The CDR3 DNA is TGTGCCATCAGTGAGCGAGGTGCGGGACAGGGTAAACAAGAGACCCAGTACTTC. Translating gives CAISERGAGQGKQETQYF.